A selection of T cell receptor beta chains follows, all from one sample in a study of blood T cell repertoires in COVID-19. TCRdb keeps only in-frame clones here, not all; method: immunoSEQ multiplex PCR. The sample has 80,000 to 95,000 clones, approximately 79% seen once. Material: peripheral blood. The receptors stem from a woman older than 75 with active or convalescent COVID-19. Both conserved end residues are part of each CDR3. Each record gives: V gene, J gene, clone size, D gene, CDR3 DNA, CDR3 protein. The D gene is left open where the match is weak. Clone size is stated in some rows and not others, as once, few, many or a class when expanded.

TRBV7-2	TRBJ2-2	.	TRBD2	TGTGCCAGCAGCTCCAGACCGACTAGCGGGGGGGCTCCCACCGGGGAGCTGTTTTTT	CASSSRPTSGGAPTGELFF
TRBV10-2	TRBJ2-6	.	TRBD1	TGCGCCACCGCACAGGGGGAGTTGGGGGCCAACGTCCTGACTTTC	CATAQGELGANVLTF
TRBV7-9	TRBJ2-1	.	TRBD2	TGTGCCAGCAGCCCGAGACTAGCGGGGGTCTTTGAGCAGTTCTTC	CASSPRLAGVFEQFF
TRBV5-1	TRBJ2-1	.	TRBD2	TGCGCCAGCAGCATAGGACTAGCGGGACGAGACGAGCAGTTCTTC	CASSIGLAGRDEQFF
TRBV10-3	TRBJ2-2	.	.	TGTGCCATCAGTGAGTCTACGAGGGCAGGGGAGCTGTTTTTT	CAISESTRAGELFF
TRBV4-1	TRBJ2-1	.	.	TGCGCCAGCAGCCAAACAGCCTCAGACGGCGGGGAGCAGTTCTTC	CASSQTASDGGEQFF
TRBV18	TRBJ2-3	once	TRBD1	TGTGCCAGCTCGTCGGACAGGGGGCTTACAGATACGCAGTATTTT	CASSSDRGLTDTQYF
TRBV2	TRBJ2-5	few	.	TGTGCCAGCAGAGGGGTGAGCCAAGAGACCCAGTACTTC	CASRGVSQETQYF
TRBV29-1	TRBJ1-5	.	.	TGCAGCGTGGGGGCGGGGGAGCAGCCCCAGCATTTT	CSVGAGEQPQHF
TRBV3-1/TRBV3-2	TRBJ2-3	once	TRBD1	TGTGCCAGCAGCCTCCGACAGGGTTTTAGGGCAGATACGCAGTATTTT	CASSLRQGFRADTQYF
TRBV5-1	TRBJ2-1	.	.	TGCGCCAGCAGCTTGGTAGCGCCTTACAATGAGCAGTTCTTC	CASSLVAPYNEQFF
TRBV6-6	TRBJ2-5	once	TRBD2	TGTGCCAGCAGTTACCCGGGGGGGTTGCGAGAGACCCAGTACTTC	CASSYPGGLRETQYF
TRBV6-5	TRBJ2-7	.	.	TGTGCCAGCAGATTCACAGGATCCTCCTACGAGCAGTACTTC	CASRFTGSSYEQYF
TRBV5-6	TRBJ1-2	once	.	TGTGCCAGCAGCCCGTATGGCCTGTACGGCTACACCTTC	CASSPYGLYGYTF
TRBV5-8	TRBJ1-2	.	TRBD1	TGTGCCAGCAGCTTACCGGGACAGGGGGGATCCAACTATGGCTACACCTTC	CASSLPGQGGSNYGYTF
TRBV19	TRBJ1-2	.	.	TGTGCCAGTAGTAGGCCGGGAAAAAACTATGGCTACACCTTC	CASSRPGKNYGYTF
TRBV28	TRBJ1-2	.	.	TGTGCCAGTAACCTTTTACAGGGACGTGGCTACACCTTC	CASNLLQGRGYTF
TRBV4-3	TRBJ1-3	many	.	TGCGCCAGCAGCCAAGATTTCGGAGGGAACACCATATATTTT	CASSQDFGGNTIYF
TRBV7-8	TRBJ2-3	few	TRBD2	TGTGCCAGCAGCTTAGGGCTAGCGGGAGGGTGGCCAGATACGCAGTATTTT	CASSLGLAGGWPDTQYF
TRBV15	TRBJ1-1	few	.	TGTGCCACCAGCAGTAGGGGGAACACTGAAGCTTTCTTT	CATSSRGNTEAFF
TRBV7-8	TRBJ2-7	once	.	TGTGCCAGCAGCCCGGAGTTGGCTAGCTCCTACGAGCAGTACTTC	CASSPELASSYEQYF
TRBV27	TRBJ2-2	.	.	TGTGCCAGCAGTCCGGGGTCCCGGAAAACCGGGGAGCTGTTTTTT	CASSPGSRKTGELFF
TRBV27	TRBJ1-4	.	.	TGTGCCAGCAGTTTATCCGGGGTTGCAACTAATGAAAAACTGTTTTTT	CASSLSGVATNEKLFF
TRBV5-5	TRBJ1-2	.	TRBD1	TGTGCCAGCAGCTTGACCAGGGGGCGCGGATATGGCTACACCTTC	CASSLTRGRGYGYTF
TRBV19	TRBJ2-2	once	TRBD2	TGTGCCAGTAGTCCCCAGGGACTAGCGGGTGACACCGGGGAGCTGTTTTTT	CASSPQGLAGDTGELFF
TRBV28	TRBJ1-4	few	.	TGTGCCAGCAGTTTAATAACCCAGAACCCGAGGCTGTTTTTT	CASSLITQNPRLFF
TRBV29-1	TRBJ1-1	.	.	TGCAGCGTTTCAGAGAACACTGAAGCTTTCTTT	CSVSENTEAFF
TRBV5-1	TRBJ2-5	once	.	TGCGCCAGCAGCTTATGGGGCCTCCAAGAGACCCAGTACTTC	CASSLWGLQETQYF
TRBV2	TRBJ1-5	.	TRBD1	TGTGCCAGCACCGAATCAGGGGGCCAGCCCCAGCATTTT	CASTESGGQPQHF
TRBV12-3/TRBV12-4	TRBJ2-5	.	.	TGTGCCAGCAGTTCCCGGGAGACCCAGTACTTC	CASSSRETQYF
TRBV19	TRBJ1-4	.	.	TGTGCCAGTAGTATGCGGGGGCAGAGAGATGAAAAACTGTTTTTT	CASSMRGQRDEKLFF
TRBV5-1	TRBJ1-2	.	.	TGCGCCAGCAGCTTGCAGACAGGCCCCTCTTATGGCTACACCTTC	CASSLQTGPSYGYTF
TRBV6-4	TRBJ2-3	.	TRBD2	TGTGCCAGCAGTGCTGGACTAGCCCACACAGATACGCAGTATTTT	CASSAGLAHTDTQYF
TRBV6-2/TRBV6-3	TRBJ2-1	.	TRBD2	TGTGCCAGCAGTCTTCTAGCGGGGACCTACAATGAGCAGTTCTTC	CASSLLAGTYNEQFF
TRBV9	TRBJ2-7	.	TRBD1	TGTGCCAGCAGCGTAGGGACAGGGCCCTACGAGCAGTACTTC	CASSVGTGPYEQYF
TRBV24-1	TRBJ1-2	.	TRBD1	TGTGCCACCAGTGATTTGACAGGGGGCGATGGCTACACCTTC	CATSDLTGGDGYTF
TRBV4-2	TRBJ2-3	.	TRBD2	TGTGCCAGCAGCCAAGACCCGGGACTAGCGGGGACTACAGATACGCAGTATTTT	CASSQDPGLAGTTDTQYF
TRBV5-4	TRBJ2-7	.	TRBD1	TGTGCCAGCAGCCGCGACAGGGTGAGCTCCTACGAGCAGTACTTC	CASSRDRVSSYEQYF
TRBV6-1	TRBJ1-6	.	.	TGTGCCAGCAGTGACAGGGTAGCCTATAATTCACCCCTCCACTTT	CASSDRVAYNSPLHF
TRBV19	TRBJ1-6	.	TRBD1	TGTGCCAGTAGCCGGACAGGAACCGATAATTCACCCCTCCACTTT	CASSRTGTDNSPLHF